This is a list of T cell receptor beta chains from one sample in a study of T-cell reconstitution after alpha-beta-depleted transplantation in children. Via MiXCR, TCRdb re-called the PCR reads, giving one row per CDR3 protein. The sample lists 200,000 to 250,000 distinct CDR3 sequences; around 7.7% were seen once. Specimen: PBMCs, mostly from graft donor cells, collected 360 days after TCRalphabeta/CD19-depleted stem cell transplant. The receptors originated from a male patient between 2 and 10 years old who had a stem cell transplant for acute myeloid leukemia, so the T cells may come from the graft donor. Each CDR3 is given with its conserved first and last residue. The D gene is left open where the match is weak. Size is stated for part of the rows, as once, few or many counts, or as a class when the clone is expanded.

cdr3_aa: CSVLPANTEAFF
cdr3_nt: TGCAGCGTTCTCCCAGCGAACACTGAAGCTTTCTTT
d_call: -
clone_size: many
v_call: TRBV29-1
j_call: TRBJ1-1

cdr3_aa: CASSAKRASSYEQYF
cdr3_nt: TGCGCCAGCAGTGCAAAGAGGGCCAGCTCCTACGAGCAGTACTTC
d_call: -
clone_size: -
v_call: TRBV10-2
j_call: TRBJ2-7

cdr3_aa: CSVFGVPANYGYTF
cdr3_nt: TGCAGCGTTTTTGGGGTCCCAGCTAACTATGGCTACACCTTC
d_call: -
clone_size: -
v_call: TRBV29-1
j_call: TRBJ1-2

cdr3_aa: CSVPTIQGGDTEAFF
cdr3_nt: TGCAGCGTGCCGACTATACAGGGAGGAGACACTGAAGCTTTCTTT
d_call: -
clone_size: few
v_call: TRBV29-1
j_call: TRBJ1-1

cdr3_aa: CASSFDRLETQYF
cdr3_nt: TGTGCCAGCAGCTTTGACAGATTAGAGACCCAGTACTTC
d_call: -
clone_size: few
v_call: TRBV7-2
j_call: TRBJ2-5

cdr3_aa: CSAGQGGTEAFF
cdr3_nt: TGCAGTGCTGGACAGGGAGGAACTGAAGCTTTCTTT
d_call: TRBD1
clone_size: many
v_call: TRBV20-1
j_call: TRBJ1-1

cdr3_aa: CASSGGVYGYTF
cdr3_nt: TGTGCCAGCAGCGGCGGAGTCTATGGCTACACCTTC
d_call: -
clone_size: -
v_call: TRBV25-1
j_call: TRBJ1-2

cdr3_aa: CASSLKGGFNTEAFF
cdr3_nt: TGTGCCAGCAGTTTGAAAGGCGGATTCAACACTGAAGCTTTCTTT
d_call: -
clone_size: many
v_call: TRBV12-3/TRBV12-4
j_call: TRBJ1-1

cdr3_aa: CASRVAGGRETQYF
cdr3_nt: TGTGCCAGCAGAGTAGCGGGGGGGCGTGAGACCCAGTACTTC
d_call: TRBD2
clone_size: few
v_call: TRBV12-3/TRBV12-4
j_call: TRBJ2-5

cdr3_aa: CASSQEGTGINYGYTF
cdr3_nt: TGTGCCAGCAGCCAAGAGGGGACAGGCATTAATTATGGCTACACCTTC
d_call: TRBD1
clone_size: few
v_call: TRBV4-2
j_call: TRBJ1-2

cdr3_aa: CASRSRDWRGNTGELFF
cdr3_nt: TGTGCCAGCAGGTCCCGGGACTGGCGGGGGAACACCGGGGAGCTGTTTTTT
d_call: -
clone_size: -
v_call: TRBV6-2/TRBV6-3
j_call: TRBJ2-2

cdr3_aa: CASSPLELGQGVGTDTQYF
cdr3_nt: TGTGCCAGCTCACCACTTGAATTGGGACAGGGTGTCGGGACAGATACGCAGTATTTT
d_call: TRBD1
clone_size: few
v_call: TRBV18
j_call: TRBJ2-3

cdr3_aa: CATSVRGVYNEQFF
cdr3_nt: TGTGCCACCAGCGTCCGGGGGGTCTACAATGAGCAGTTCTTC
d_call: TRBD2
clone_size: many
v_call: TRBV15
j_call: TRBJ2-1

cdr3_aa: CASSHASGRESYEQYF
cdr3_nt: TGCGCCAGCAGCCATGCTAGCGGGAGAGAGTCCTACGAGCAGTACTTC
d_call: TRBD2
clone_size: -
v_call: TRBV4-1
j_call: TRBJ2-7

cdr3_aa: CASSVGKTAPNIQYF
cdr3_nt: TGTGCCAGCAGCGTAGGAAAAACGGCCCCAAACATTCAGTACTTC
d_call: -
clone_size: few
v_call: TRBV9
j_call: TRBJ2-4

cdr3_aa: CASSLLTSGGNEQFF
cdr3_nt: TGTGCCAGCAGCTTACTGACTAGCGGGGGGAATGAGCAGTTCTTC
d_call: TRBD2
clone_size: many
v_call: TRBV7-2
j_call: TRBJ2-1

cdr3_aa: CASSSRSQETQYF
cdr3_nt: TGTGCCAGCAGCTCCCGGTCCCAAGAGACCCAGTACTTC
d_call: -
clone_size: few
v_call: TRBV5-6
j_call: TRBJ2-5

cdr3_aa: CASSLNTDYNEQFF
cdr3_nt: TGCGCCAGCAGCCTGAACACGGACTACAATGAGCAGTTCTTC
d_call: -
clone_size: -
v_call: TRBV5-1
j_call: TRBJ2-1

cdr3_aa: CSAKFGKQFF
cdr3_nt: TGCAGTGCTAAGTTCGGAAAGCAGTTCTTC
d_call: -
clone_size: -
v_call: TRBV20-1
j_call: TRBJ2-1

cdr3_aa: CASGPRSIREEETQYF
cdr3_nt: TGTGCTAGTGGCCCGCGGTCAATACGGGAGGAGGAGACCCAGTACTTC
d_call: TRBD2
clone_size: many
v_call: TRBV12-5
j_call: TRBJ2-5

cdr3_aa: CASTNDRVRGYTF
cdr3_nt: TGTGCCAGCACCAATGACAGGGTTCGTGGCTACACCTTC
d_call: TRBD1
clone_size: few
v_call: TRBV28
j_call: TRBJ1-2

cdr3_aa: CAISERTGLNTEAFF
cdr3_nt: TGTGCCATCAGTGAAAGGACAGGGTTGAACACTGAAGCTTTCTTT
d_call: TRBD1
clone_size: -
v_call: TRBV10-3
j_call: TRBJ1-1

cdr3_aa: CASSLPNRLEPHSGANVLTF
cdr3_nt: TGTGCCAGCAGCTTGCCCAACAGACTAGAACCACACTCTGGGGCCAACGTCCTGACTTTC
d_call: -
clone_size: few
v_call: TRBV5-4
j_call: TRBJ2-6

cdr3_aa: CASSLVRVRNEQFF
cdr3_nt: TGTGCCAGCAGCTTAGTCAGGGTCCGGAATGAGCAGTTCTTC
d_call: -
clone_size: few
v_call: TRBV7-2
j_call: TRBJ2-1

cdr3_aa: CASSPGQGEETQYF
cdr3_nt: TGTGCCAGCAGTCCCGGACAGGGGGAAGAGACCCAGTACTTC
d_call: TRBD1
clone_size: few
v_call: TRBV12-3/TRBV12-4
j_call: TRBJ2-5

cdr3_aa: CASSLNPGDEQYF
cdr3_nt: TGTGCCAGCAGCTTAAATCCGGGAGACGAGCAGTACTTC
d_call: -
clone_size: many
v_call: TRBV7-2
j_call: TRBJ2-7

cdr3_aa: CASSSRGGTHTGELFF
cdr3_nt: TGTGCCAGCAGCTCCCGAGGCGGGACACACACCGGGGAGCTGTTTTTT
d_call: -
clone_size: -
v_call: TRBV7-3
j_call: TRBJ2-2

cdr3_aa: CSASYQVAGELFF
cdr3_nt: TGCAGTGCTAGTTACCAAGTTGCCGGGGAGCTGTTTTTT
d_call: -
clone_size: few
v_call: TRBV20-1
j_call: TRBJ2-2

cdr3_aa: CATSRSGASNTEAFF
cdr3_nt: TGTGCCACCAGCAGGTCTGGGGCTTCGAACACTGAAGCTTTCTTT
d_call: -
clone_size: few
v_call: TRBV15
j_call: TRBJ1-1

cdr3_aa: CASSSLAGVVETQYF
cdr3_nt: TGCGCCAGCAGTTCTCTAGCGGGAGTTGTTGAGACCCAGTACTTC
d_call: TRBD2
clone_size: -
v_call: TRBV5-1
j_call: TRBJ2-5

cdr3_aa: CASRGDGMNTEAFF
cdr3_nt: TGTGCCAGCAGGGGTGATGGGATGAACACTGAAGCTTTCTTT
d_call: -
clone_size: many
v_call: TRBV12-3/TRBV12-4
j_call: TRBJ1-1

cdr3_aa: CASSLTSVRSYNEQFF
cdr3_nt: TGCGCCAGCAGCTTGACTAGCGTCCGCTCCTACAATGAGCAGTTCTTC
d_call: TRBD2
clone_size: -
v_call: TRBV5-1
j_call: TRBJ2-1